The rows below give T cell receptor beta chains drawn from one sample of a study of sequential checkpoint blockade in melanoma. This table comes from immunoSEQ multiplex PCR, and its TCRdb copy is limited to in-frame clones, with some not included. The data hold some 3,500 clones, with roughly 17% observed a single time. The sequencing here drew on tumor tissue (inferred from file names), taken from a patient given nivolumab and ipilimumab in sequence. The source is a human donor with melanoma. Both conserved end residues are part of each CDR3. A D gene is named only where the DNA matches it firmly. Where a row states a size, it is once, few, many or the class of an expanded clone; other rows omit it.

size: few
J: TRBJ1-1
D: -
V: TRBV6-8
DNA: TGTGCCATCACGGATACAGGTTACGACACTGAAGCTTTCTTT
CDR3: CAITDTGYDTEAFF

size: few
J: TRBJ1-2
D: -
V: TRBV18
DNA: TGTGCCAGCTCACCGCCTGGAGGGATGAGGGTAGAAGGCTACACCTTC
CDR3: CASSPPGGMRVEGYTF

size: -
J: TRBJ1-6
D: TRBD1
V: TRBV5-1
DNA: TGCGCCAGCAGCTTAGAATTGGACAGGGGAAATTCACCCCTCCACTTT
CDR3: CASSLELDRGNSPLHF

size: few
J: TRBJ1-1
D: TRBD1
V: TRBV6-8
DNA: TGTGCCAGCAGTATACAGGGGGCGGGCACTGAAGCTTTCTTT
CDR3: CASSIQGAGTEAFF

size: few
J: TRBJ1-6
D: -
V: TRBV14
DNA: TGTGCCAGCAGCCCGGACAGCTCCTATAATTCACCCCTCCACTTT
CDR3: CASSPDSSYNSPLHF

size: -
J: TRBJ2-7
D: TRBD2
V: TRBV5-1
DNA: TGCGCCAGCAGCTTACTAGCGGGGGGTTACTACGAGCAGTACTTC
CDR3: CASSLLAGGYYEQYF

size: few
J: TRBJ1-1
D: -
V: TRBV19
DNA: TGTGCCAGTAGTATAGAGGGAGGCATGAACACTGAAGCTTTCTTT
CDR3: CASSIEGGMNTEAFF

size: -
J: TRBJ2-3
D: -
V: TRBV19
DNA: TGTGCCAGTAGTTTAGGACAGAGCACAGATACGCAGTATTTT
CDR3: CASSLGQSTDTQYF

size: once
J: TRBJ1-2
D: TRBD1
V: TRBV5-1
DNA: TGCGCCAGCAGCCCGAGGACAGGGACTAACTATGGCTACACCTTC
CDR3: CASSPRTGTNYGYTF

size: medium-sized
J: TRBJ2-1
D: TRBD2
V: TRBV6-8
DNA: TGTGCCAGCAGTTCCGTTAGCAGCGGGGGGCCCAGAGATGAGCAGTTCTTC
CDR3: CASSSVSSGGPRDEQFF

size: -
J: TRBJ2-5
D: TRBD1
V: TRBV15
DNA: TGTGCCACCACCCCGACAGGGCAGCAAGAGACCCAGTACTTC
CDR3: CATTPTGQQETQYF

size: -
J: TRBJ2-7
D: -
V: TRBV6-1
DNA: TGTGCCAGCAGTGAAGCGGTTACCGGGACGTACTACGAGCAGTACTTC
CDR3: CASSEAVTGTYYEQYF

size: few
J: TRBJ2-7
D: -
V: TRBV6-8
DNA: TGTGCCAGCGTAGAGTTAACCTACGAGCAGTACTTC
CDR3: CASVELTYEQYF

size: -
J: TRBJ1-2
D: TRBD1
V: TRBV6-8
DNA: TGTGCCAGCAGGGAGACAGGGGGCTATGGCTACACCTTC
CDR3: CASRETGGYGYTF

size: few
J: TRBJ2-6
D: TRBD1
V: TRBV6-8
DNA: TGTGCCAGCAGTCCCCCGGTACAGGGGGGGGCCAACGTCCTGACTTTC
CDR3: CASSPPVQGGANVLTF

size: -
J: TRBJ2-1
D: -
V: TRBV19
DNA: TGTGCCAGACCCCCCTGGGGGGAGCAGTTCTTC
CDR3: CARPPWGEQFF

size: -
J: TRBJ1-5
D: -
V: TRBV7-1
DNA: TGTGCCAGCAGCCTTCATAGCAATCAGCCCCAGCATTTT
CDR3: CASSLHSNQPQHF

size: few
J: TRBJ2-2
D: -
V: TRBV14
DNA: TGTGCCACTCGGCGAGTGAACACCGGGGAGCTGTTTTTT
CDR3: CATRRVNTGELFF

size: medium-sized
J: TRBJ2-7
D: -
V: TRBV6-8
DNA: TGTGCCACCAGAGAACAGGGTGATTACGAGCAGTACTTC
CDR3: CATREQGDYEQYF

size: few
J: TRBJ2-3
D: TRBD2
V: TRBV9
DNA: TGTGCCAGCAGCCCCTCGGAGCGGGGGGAGACAGATACGCAGTATTTT
CDR3: CASSPSERGETDTQYF

size: -
J: TRBJ2-3
D: -
V: TRBV11-3
DNA: TGTGCCAGCAGCCAAGCCTCTCCAACAGATACGCAGTATTTT
CDR3: CASSQASPTDTQYF

size: many
J: TRBJ2-7
D: TRBD1
V: TRBV7-4
DNA: TGTGCCAGCAGCCCGGACAGGGGGGACTACGAGCAGTACTTC
CDR3: CASSPDRGDYEQYF

size: many
J: TRBJ1-4
D: TRBD1
V: TRBV7-4
DNA: TGTGCCAGCGGAAGGGGGCTCCCCCGCTGGGGAAGTGAAAAACTGTTTTTT
CDR3: CASGRGLPRWGSEKLFF

size: -
J: TRBJ2-1
D: -
V: TRBV9
DNA: TGTGCCAGCAGCGCTCCGAGACAGCACAATGAGCAGTTCTTC
CDR3: CASSAPRQHNEQFF

size: many
J: TRBJ1-6
D: -
V: TRBV11-3
DNA: TGTGCCAGCAGCTTAGGGGGCTATAATTCACCCCTCCACTTT
CDR3: CASSLGGYNSPLHF

size: -
J: TRBJ1-4
D: TRBD1
V: TRBV18
DNA: TGTGCCAGCTCCCAAGGGACAGCAACTAATGAAAAACTGTTTTTT
CDR3: CASSQGTATNEKLFF

size: many
J: TRBJ1-5
D: -
V: TRBV11-3
DNA: TGTGCCAGCAGCGCAGCCCAGGACTATAGCAATCAGCCCCAGCATTTT
CDR3: CASSAAQDYSNQPQHF

size: medium-sized
J: TRBJ1-1
D: -
V: TRBV6-8
DNA: TGTGCCAGCGGTCCGGGGGTGTGGGATGAAGCTTTCTTT
CDR3: CASGPGVWDEAFF

size: medium-sized
J: TRBJ2-2
D: TRBD2
V: TRBV18
DNA: TGTGCCAGCTCACCTGAACTAGCGGGAGACCCGAACACCGGGGAGCTGTTTTTT
CDR3: CASSPELAGDPNTGELFF

size: few
J: TRBJ1-1
D: TRBD1
V: TRBV28
DNA: TGTGCCAGCAGTTTGGATACACAGGGGGCCGGATTGAACACTGAAGCTTTCTTT
CDR3: CASSLDTQGAGLNTEAFF

size: once
J: TRBJ2-5
D: -
V: TRBV19
DNA: TGTGCCAGTAGTTTGGACAGACAAGAGACCCAGTACTTC
CDR3: CASSLDRQETQYF

size: -
J: TRBJ2-1
D: -
V: TRBV6-8
DNA: TGTGCCAGCAGTTACTCTTGGAACTGGCAGTTCTTC
CDR3: CASSYSWNWQFF

size: many
J: TRBJ2-5
D: -
V: TRBV11-3
DNA: TGTGCCAGCAGCTTACTAGGCAAACAAGAGACCCAGTACTTC
CDR3: CASSLLGKQETQYF

size: -
J: TRBJ2-7
D: TRBD1
V: TRBV6-8
DNA: TGTGCCAGCAGCCCCTGGCGGGACAGGGGGTCCTACGAGCAGTACTTC
CDR3: CASSPWRDRGSYEQYF

size: -
J: TRBJ2-2
D: TRBD1
V: TRBV19
DNA: TGTGCCAGTCAACCGGTTTTGGGACAGATAAACACCGGGGAGCTGTTTTTT
CDR3: CASQPVLGQINTGELFF

size: few
J: TRBJ1-2
D: TRBD1
V: TRBV11-3
DNA: TGTGCCAGCGGGCAGGGGGCCATAGTTGGCTATGGCTACACCTTC
CDR3: CASGQGAIVGYGYTF

size: -
J: TRBJ1-5
D: -
V: TRBV5-1
DNA: TGCGCCAGCAGCTTGGCCGGGACAACCGGGCAGCCCCAGCATTTT
CDR3: CASSLAGTTGQPQHF

size: -
J: TRBJ1-1
D: TRBD1
V: TRBV28
DNA: TGTGCCAGCAGTTTAGAGGGGACAGGGTGGAACACTGAAGCTTTCTTT
CDR3: CASSLEGTGWNTEAFF

size: large
J: TRBJ2-5
D: TRBD2
V: TRBV6-8
DNA: TGTGCCAGCGGGGAGGGAATAGAGACCCAGTACTTC
CDR3: CASGEGIETQYF

size: few
J: TRBJ2-5
D: TRBD2
V: TRBV6-1
DNA: TGTGCCAGCAGTGAAGTCCCGGGAGGGGGACTTCCTGAGACCCAGTACTTC
CDR3: CASSEVPGGGLPETQYF

size: many
J: TRBJ2-5
D: -
V: TRBV11-3
DNA: TGTGCCAGCAGCCCCGGCTGGGGGATCCAAGAGACCCAGTACTTC
CDR3: CASSPGWGIQETQYF

size: -
J: TRBJ2-7
D: TRBD1
V: TRBV18
DNA: TGTGCCAGCGAATCGGGGGACAGGGGGCGCGAGCAGTACTTC
CDR3: CASESGDRGREQYF